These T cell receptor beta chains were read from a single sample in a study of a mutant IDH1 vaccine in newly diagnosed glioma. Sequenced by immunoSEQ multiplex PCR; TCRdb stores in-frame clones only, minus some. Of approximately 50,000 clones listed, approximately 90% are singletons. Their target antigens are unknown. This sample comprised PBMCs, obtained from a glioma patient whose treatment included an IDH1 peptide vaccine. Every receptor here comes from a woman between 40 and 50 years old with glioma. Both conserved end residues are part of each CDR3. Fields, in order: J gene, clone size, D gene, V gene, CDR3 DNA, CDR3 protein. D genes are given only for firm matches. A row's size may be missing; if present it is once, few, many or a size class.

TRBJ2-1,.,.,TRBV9,TGTGCCAGCAGCGTAGCCGGTCAGCACGGCGGAAATGAGCAGTTCTTC,CASSVAGQHGGNEQFF
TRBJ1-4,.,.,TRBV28,TGTGCCAGCAGCCCCGCGGACGGTGCAACTAATGAAAAACTGTTTTTT,CASSPADGATNEKLFF
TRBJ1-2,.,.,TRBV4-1,TGCGCCAGCATCTCGGCCCCAGATTCTAACTATGGCTACACCTTC,CASISAPDSNYGYTF
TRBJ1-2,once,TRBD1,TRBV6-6,TGTGCCAGCAGCGGACAGGGACCACATTCCGCTTATGGCTACACCTTC,CASSGQGPHSAYGYTF
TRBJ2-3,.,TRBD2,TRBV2,TGTGCCAGCAGTCGGACTAGCGGGGGTCCTAGCACAGATACGCAGTATTTT,CASSRTSGGPSTDTQYF
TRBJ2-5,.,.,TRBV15,TGTGCCACCAAGTTAGGGTACCAAGAGACCCAGTACTTC,CATKLGYQETQYF
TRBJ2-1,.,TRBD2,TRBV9,TGTGCCAGCAGCCTTGGGACTAGCGCCCACAATGAGCAGTTCTTC,CASSLGTSAHNEQFF
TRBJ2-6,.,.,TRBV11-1,TGTGCCAGCAGCTTAGGGAGGGGGCCCTACTCTGGGGCCAACGTCCTGACTTTC,CASSLGRGPYSGANVLTF
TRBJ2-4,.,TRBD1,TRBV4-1,TGCGCCAGCAGCCAAGGACAGGGGGCTGCCAAAAACATTCAGTACTTC,CASSQGQGAAKNIQYF
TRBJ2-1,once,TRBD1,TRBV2,TGTGCCAGCAGTGGAGGGACAGAGTCCTACAATGAGCAGTTCTTC,CASSGGTESYNEQFF
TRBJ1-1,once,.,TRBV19,TGTGCCAGTAGTTCCGCACCGGGACCGGGAGCTGAAGCTTTCTTT,CASSSAPGPGAEAFF
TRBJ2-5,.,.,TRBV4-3,TGCGCCAGCAGCCAAGATCTGGCGGGGGCCCAAGAGACCCAGTACTTC,CASSQDLAGAQETQYF
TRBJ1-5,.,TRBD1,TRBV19,TGTGCCAGTAGTATAGTGGTCAGGGGGGCGAATCAGCCCCAGCATTTT,CASSIVVRGANQPQHF
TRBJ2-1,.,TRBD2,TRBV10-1,TGCGCCAGCAGTGGGGGGACTAGCGGGTTCAATGAGCAGTTCTTC,CASSGGTSGFNEQFF
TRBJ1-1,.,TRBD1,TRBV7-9,TGTGCCAGCAGCTCGCCGGGACAGGGAATCACTGAAGCTTTCTTT,CASSSPGQGITEAFF
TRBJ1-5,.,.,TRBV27,TGTGCCAGCACCCCTACAGGGTTGGATCGGCCCCAGCATTTT,CASTPTGLDRPQHF
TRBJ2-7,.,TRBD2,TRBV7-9,TGTGCCAGCAGCGGTTCTAGCGGTGCCTACGAGCAGTACTTC,CASSGSSGAYEQYF
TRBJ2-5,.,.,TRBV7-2,TGTGCCAGCAGCTTAGTCTGGGCGGAGCAAGAGACCCAGTACTTC,CASSLVWAEQETQYF
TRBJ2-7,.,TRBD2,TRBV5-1,TGCGCCAGCAGCTTGGCGCTAGCGGGCGAGACCTACGAGCAGTACTTC,CASSLALAGETYEQYF
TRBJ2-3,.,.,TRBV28,TGTGCCAGCATGCTAGCAGGAGATACGCAGTATTTT,CASMLAGDTQYF
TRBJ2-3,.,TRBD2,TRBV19,TGTGCCAGTAGTAGACTAGCGGGATACACAGATACGCAGTATTTT,CASSRLAGYTDTQYF
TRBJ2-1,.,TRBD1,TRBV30,TGTGCCTGGAGTACCGGGACAGGGGGCGCGAACCAGTTCTTC,CAWSTGTGGANQFF
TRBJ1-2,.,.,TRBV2,TGTGCCAGCAGTGCTAACTATGGCTACACCTTC,CASSANYGYTF
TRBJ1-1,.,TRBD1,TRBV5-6,TGTGCCAGCAGCTTCGACAGGGGGCACACTGAAGCTTTCTTT,CASSFDRGHTEAFF